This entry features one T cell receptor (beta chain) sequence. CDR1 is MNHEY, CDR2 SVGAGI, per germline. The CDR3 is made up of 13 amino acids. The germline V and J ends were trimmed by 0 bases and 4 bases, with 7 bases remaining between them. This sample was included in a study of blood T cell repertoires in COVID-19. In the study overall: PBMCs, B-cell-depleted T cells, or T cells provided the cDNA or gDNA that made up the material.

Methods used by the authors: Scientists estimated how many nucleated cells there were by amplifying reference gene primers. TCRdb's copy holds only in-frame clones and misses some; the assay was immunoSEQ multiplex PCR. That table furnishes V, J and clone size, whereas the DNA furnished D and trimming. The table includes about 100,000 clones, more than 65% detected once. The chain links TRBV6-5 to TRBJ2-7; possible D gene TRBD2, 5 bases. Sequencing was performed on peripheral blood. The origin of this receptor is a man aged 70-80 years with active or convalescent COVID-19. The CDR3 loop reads CASSYSWEYEQYF. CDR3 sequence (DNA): TGTGCCAGCAGTTACTCCTGGGAGTACGAGCAGTACTTC.